The 17 T cell receptor beta chains in this list originate from one sample, sequenced in a study of T cell changes during pregnancy in multiple sclerosis (dated 2019 in TCRdb). Preparation of the library involved the immunoSEQ multiplex PCR assay. In its TCRdb copy, this immuneACCESS table keeps in-frame sequences only and misses some clones. Where compared with another copy, unresolved V genes explain less than half of these, and the others have no known cause. This sample gives approximately 53,000 clones in total; roughly 90% of them show up just once. About 5.1% of the sample is held by the ten biggest clonotypes. Specimen: peripheral blood, collected after pregnancy. The source of these receptors is a female donor in good health, enrolled as a control in a pregnancy study.

This rearrangement joins TRBV2 to TRBJ2-7, with TRBD2 matching over 15 bases. Germline values: CDR1 SNHLY, CDR2 FYNNEI. The CDR3 sequence is 15 residues long. Losses at the gene ends were 6 bases for V and 7 bases for J; bases not matched to a gene: 7. The CDR3 reads CASRGGLAGGKEQYF. The CDR3 coding sequence is TGTGCCAGCAGGGGCGGACTAGCGGGAGGGAAGGAGCAGTACTTC.

In this sample, this clone turned up once. J is TRBJ2-5 and V is TRBV19; 8 bases line up with TRBD1. Germline values: CDR1 LNHDA, CDR2 SQIVND (reference sequence). The CDR3 is 14 residues long. J was trimmed by 5 bases and V by 7 bases; bases with no gene match: 9. The CDR3 reads CASIPTGDWETQYF. Written as DNA, the CDR3 is TGTGCCAGTATTCCGACAGGGGACTGGGAGACCCAGTACTTC.

The chain is built from TRBV28 and TRBJ1-1; D may be TRBD1 (5 bases). The CDR3 spans 15 residues. V lost 6 bases, J lost 5 bases, and 19 bases lay in between. CDR1 is MDHEN, CDR2 SYDVKM, per germline. In DNA form, the CDR3 reads TGTGCCAGCAGCTACTCCTTCGGGGGGAGAACTGAAGCTTTCTTT. Its protein is CASSYSFGGRTEAFF.

This clone was seen only once. The rearrangement links TRBV4-2 to TRBJ2-1, with TRBD2 matching over 7 bases. V gave up 0 bases and J gave up 9 bases; unmatched junction bases: 8. CDR1 and CDR2 from the germline V gene are LGHNA and YNFKEQ. The CDR3 is made up of 15 amino acids. CDR3 nucleotides: TGTGCCAGCAGCCAAGATCTAGGACTAGATTTTGAGCAGTTCTTC. Its protein product is CASSQDLGLDFEQFF.

The chain recombines TRBV7-8 with TRBJ2-5, with D possibly TRBD1 on 5 matching bases. V was clipped by 0 bases and J by 6 bases, with 11 bases between them. Germline-derived CDR1 and CDR2 are SGHVS and FQNEAQ. This CDR3 comprises 14 residues. CDR3: CASSLATEGQTQYF. The DNA for the CDR3 is TGTGCCAGCAGCTTAGCGACAGAAGGACAGACCCAGTACTTC.

The rearrangement links TRBV14 to TRBJ2-6; D may be TRBD1 (5 bases). Germline loops: CDR1 SGHDN, CDR2 FVKESK. The V and J ends lost 2 bases and 2 bases respectively, with 13 bases between them. The CDR3 is made up of 17 amino acids. The DNA of the CDR3 is TGTGCCAGCAGCCAACAAAGGGGAACACCTGGGGCCAACGTCCTGACTTTC. It specifies CASSQQRGTPGANVLTF.

This clone has more than one count but fewer than ten. V gene TRBV5-1 combines with J gene TRBJ1-3; D is undetermined. Germline CDR1 reads SGHRS; CDR2 reads YFSETQ. This CDR3 region has 16 residues. Between the trimmed V and J ends, which lost 4 bases and 4 bases, there was a span of 18 bases. CDR3 in amino acids: CASSPGEGAYGNTIYF. The CDR3, as DNA: TGCGCCAGCAGCCCCGGGGAGGGAGCTTACGGAAACACCATATATTTT.

The chain employs TRBV4-3 and TRBJ2-1; perhaps TRBD2 as D (5 bases). The CDR3 is 13 residues long. Trimming shortened V by 1 base and J by 5 bases, and 6 bases separated the two germline ends. Germline loops: CDR1 LGHNA, CDR2 YSLEER. The DNA for the CDR3 is TGCGCCAGCAGCCAAGCTAGCCACAATGAGCAGTTCTTC. Amino acid sequence: CASSQASHNEQFF.

The rearrangement joins TRBV7-2 to TRBJ2-5; TRBD1 is a possible D gene (6 bases). The V end lost 1 base, the J end lost 1 base, and 10 bases lay between the germline ends. Germline CDR1 and CDR2: SGHTA and FQGNSA. The CDR3 loop spans 15 amino acids. Here the CDR3 reads CASSLVDRAQETQYF. The CDR3 bases are TGTGCCAGCAGCTTAGTGGACAGAGCCCAAGAGACCCAGTACTTC.

J is TRBJ2-5 and V is TRBV6-1; 10 bases match TRBD1. The CDR3 contains 16 residues. V dropped 1 base and J dropped 4; count of bases not matched to a gene: 6. The V gene's germline CDR1 is MNHNS and CDR2 SASEGT. The CDR3 reads CASSEVVGQGGETQYF. The CDR3 DNA reads TGTGCCAGCAGTGAAGTTGTAGGACAGGGGGGAGAGACCCAGTACTTC.

The chain uses TRBV21-1 and TRBJ2-2; the D segment call TRBD1 is taken from the table without a DNA check. TRBV21-1 is described as a pseudogene. This CDR3 contains 16 residues. CDR3 residues: CASSKEDRRVTGELFF. The CDR3 coding sequence is TGTGCCAGCAGCAAAGAGGACAGGCGTGTCACCGGGGAGCTGTTTTTT.

This clone was seen just once. V and J are TRBV5-6 and TRBJ1-3; no firm D call. Per the germline V gene, CDR1 is SGHDT and CDR2 is YYEEEE. V was trimmed by 4 bases and J by 0 bases, leaving 11 bases between them. The CDR3 runs to 15 residues. CDR3 loop: CASSPTPSSGNTIYF. The CDR3 DNA is TGTGCCAGCAGCCCGACTCCGAGCTCTGGAAACACCATATATTTT.

The chain links TRBV9 to TRBJ2-1, with TRBD2 identical over 9 bases. V was pared by 2 bases and J by 1 base, with 1 base of the junction left unmatched. Germline values: CDR1 SGDLS, CDR2 YYNGEE. This CDR3 is built from 15 residues. The DNA of the CDR3 is TGTGCCAGCAGCGTTAGCGGGGGTTCCTACAATGAGCAGTTCTTC. Amino acid sequence: CASSVSGGSYNEQFF.

The chain is built from TRBV9 and TRBJ2-3; 7 positions match TRBD2. The CDR3 has 15 residues. The germline gives CDR1 SGDLS, CDR2 YYNGEE. With 4 bases clipped from V and 0 bases from J, the junction kept 5 bases outside the gene matches. CDR3 in DNA: TGTGCCAGCAGCAACCTAGCGGTAAGCACAGATACGCAGTATTTT. As protein: CASSNLAVSTDTQYF.

The genes are TRBV7-2 and TRBJ1-5; TRBD1 matches 7 bases. Trimming at V came to 5 bases and at J to 0 bases, leaving 4 bases not matched to a gene. The CDR3 contains 15 residues. Germline lookup yields CDR1 SGHTA and CDR2 FQGNSA. The DNA for the CDR3 is TGTGCCAGCAGCCTGCACAGGGGTAGCAATCAGCCCCAGCATTTT. This codes for CASSLHRGSNQPQHF. Based on the CDR3 plus reference TRBV7-2 and TRBJ1-5, the full variable domain is GAGVSQSPSNKVTEKGKDVELRCDPISGHTALYWYRQSLGQGLEFLIYFQGNSAPDKSGLPSDRFSAERTGGSVSTLTIQRTQQEDSAVYLCASSLHRGSNQPQHFGDGTRLSIL.

The chain joins TRBV7-3 to TRBJ2-1; D may be TRBD2 (6 bases). CDR1 is SGHTA and CDR2 is FQGTGA in the germline V gene. This CDR3 comprises 15 residues. The V end was cut by 5 bases, the J end by 5 bases, with 16 bases between. The CDR3 is CASSPGPGRHNEQFF. CDR3 coding DNA: TGTGCCAGCAGCCCCGGGCCAGGGAGGCACAATGAGCAGTTCTTC.

The chain combines TRBV30 with TRBJ2-7, with 8 bases aligning to TRBD2. Germline V gene sequence: CDR1 GTSNPN, CDR2 SVGIG (reference sequence). The CDR3 sequence is 15 residues long. Trimming at V came to 0 bases and at J to 4 bases, leaving 8 bases not matched to a gene. The CDR3 protein is CAWSVRAGATYEQYF. As DNA, the CDR3 is TGTGCCTGGAGTGTACGAGCGGGGGCGACGTACGAGCAGTACTTC.